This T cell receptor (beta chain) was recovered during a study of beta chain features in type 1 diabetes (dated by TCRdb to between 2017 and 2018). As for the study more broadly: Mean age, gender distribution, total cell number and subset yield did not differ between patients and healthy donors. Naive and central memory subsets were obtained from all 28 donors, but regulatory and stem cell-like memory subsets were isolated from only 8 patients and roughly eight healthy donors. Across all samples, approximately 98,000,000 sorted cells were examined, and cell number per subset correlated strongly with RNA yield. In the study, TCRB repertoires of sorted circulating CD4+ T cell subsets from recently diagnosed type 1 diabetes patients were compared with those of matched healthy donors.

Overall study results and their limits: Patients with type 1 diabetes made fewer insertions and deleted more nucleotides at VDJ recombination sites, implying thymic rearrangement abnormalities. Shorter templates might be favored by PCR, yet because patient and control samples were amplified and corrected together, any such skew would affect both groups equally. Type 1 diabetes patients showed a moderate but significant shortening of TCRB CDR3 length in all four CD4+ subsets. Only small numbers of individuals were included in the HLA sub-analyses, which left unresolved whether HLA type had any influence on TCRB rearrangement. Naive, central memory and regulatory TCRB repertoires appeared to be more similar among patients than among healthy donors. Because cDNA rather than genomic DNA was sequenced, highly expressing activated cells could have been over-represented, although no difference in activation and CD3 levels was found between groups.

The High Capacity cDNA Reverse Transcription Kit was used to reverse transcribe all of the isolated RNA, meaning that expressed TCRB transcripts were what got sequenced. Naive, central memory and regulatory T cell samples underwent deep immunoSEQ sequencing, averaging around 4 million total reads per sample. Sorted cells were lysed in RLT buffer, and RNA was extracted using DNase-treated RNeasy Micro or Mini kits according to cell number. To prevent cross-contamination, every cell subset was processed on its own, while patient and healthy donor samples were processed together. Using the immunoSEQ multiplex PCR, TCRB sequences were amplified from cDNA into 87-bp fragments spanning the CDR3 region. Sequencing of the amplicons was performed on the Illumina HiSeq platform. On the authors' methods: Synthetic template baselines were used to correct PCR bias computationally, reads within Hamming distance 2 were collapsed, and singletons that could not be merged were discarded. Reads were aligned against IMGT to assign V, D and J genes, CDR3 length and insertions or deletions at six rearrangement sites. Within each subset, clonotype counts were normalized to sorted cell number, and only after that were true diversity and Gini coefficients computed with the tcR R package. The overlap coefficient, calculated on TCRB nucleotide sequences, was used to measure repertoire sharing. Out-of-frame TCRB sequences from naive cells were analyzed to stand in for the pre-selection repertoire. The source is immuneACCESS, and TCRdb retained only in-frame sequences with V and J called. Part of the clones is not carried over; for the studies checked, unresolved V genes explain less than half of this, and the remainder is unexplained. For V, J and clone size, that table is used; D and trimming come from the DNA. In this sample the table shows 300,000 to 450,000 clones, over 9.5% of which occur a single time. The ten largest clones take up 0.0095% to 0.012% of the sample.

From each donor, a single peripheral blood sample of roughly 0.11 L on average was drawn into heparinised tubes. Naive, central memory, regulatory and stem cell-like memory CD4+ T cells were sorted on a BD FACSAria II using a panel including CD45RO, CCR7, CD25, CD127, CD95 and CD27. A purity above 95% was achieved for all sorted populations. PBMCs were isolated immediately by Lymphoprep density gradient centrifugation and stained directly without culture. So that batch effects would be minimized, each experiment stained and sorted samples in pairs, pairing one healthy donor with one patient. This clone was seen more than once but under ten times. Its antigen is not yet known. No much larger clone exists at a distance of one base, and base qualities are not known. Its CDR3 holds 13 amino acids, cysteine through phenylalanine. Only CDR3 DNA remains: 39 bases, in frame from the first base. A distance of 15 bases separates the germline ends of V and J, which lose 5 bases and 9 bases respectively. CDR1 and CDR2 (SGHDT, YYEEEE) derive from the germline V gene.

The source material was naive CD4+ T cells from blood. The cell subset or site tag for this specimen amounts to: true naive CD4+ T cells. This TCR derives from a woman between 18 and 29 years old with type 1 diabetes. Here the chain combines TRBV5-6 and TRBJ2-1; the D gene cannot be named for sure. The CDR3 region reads CASRRTSSREQFF. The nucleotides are TGTGCCAGCAGGCGAACGAGTTCCCGTGAGCAGTTCTTC.